This T cell receptor (beta chain) is from a study of shared clonotypes between healthy human individuals. TCRdb's table, derived via immunoSEQ multiplex PCR, lists solely in-frame clones and lacks some. The sample yields roughly 2.4 million clones, approximately 94% seen once. CDR1 and CDR2 from the germline V gene are SGHNT and YYREEE (reference sequence). Trimming took off 0 bases at V and 7 bases at J, with 13 bases between the two ends. The CDR3 extends over 14 amino acids. This chain connects TRBV5-4 to TRBJ1-2; D gene uncertain. The sequence came from a man between 18 and 29 years old in good health. Sequences were obtained from naive CD4+ T cells sorted from blood. Subset meaning: CD45RA+ positively selected. The CDR3 DNA is TGTGCCAGCAGCTTGGAAGGGCAGATGGGTGGCTACACCTTC. Its protein product is CASSLEGQMGGYTF.